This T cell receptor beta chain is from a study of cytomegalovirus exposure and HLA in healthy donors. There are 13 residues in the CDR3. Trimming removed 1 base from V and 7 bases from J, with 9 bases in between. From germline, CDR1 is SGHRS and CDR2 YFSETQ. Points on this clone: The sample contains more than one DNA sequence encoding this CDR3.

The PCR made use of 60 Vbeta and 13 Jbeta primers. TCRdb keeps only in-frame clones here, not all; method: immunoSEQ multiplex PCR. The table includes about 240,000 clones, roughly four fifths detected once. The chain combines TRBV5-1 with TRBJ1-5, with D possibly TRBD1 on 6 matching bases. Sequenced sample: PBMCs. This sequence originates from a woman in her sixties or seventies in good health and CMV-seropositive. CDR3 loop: CASSLQGNQPQHF. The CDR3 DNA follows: TGCGCCAGCAGCTTGCAGGGGAACCAGCCCCAGCATTTT.